This note documents a single T cell receptor beta chain sequence. The antigen is not known. This entry comes from a study of cytomegalovirus exposure and HLA in healthy donors. Points from the study as a whole: The study put under 200 TCR beta chains on its list as cytomegalovirus-associated. The authors assumed roughly uniform sequencing depth across donors for presence/absence analyses.

The CDR3 totals 14 residues. Germline V gene data show CDR1 as SGHAT and CDR2 as FQNNGV. V gave up 0 bases and J gave up 2 bases, with 8 bases separating them. The PCR employed 60 Vbeta primers together with 13 Jbeta primers. Here immunoSEQ multiplex PCR was the method, and the copy in TCRdb shows in-frame clones only, minus some. This sample has approximately 130,000 clones, with 65% to 85% found just once. This receptor was identified in a man aged 45-65 years in good health and CMV-seronegative. The sequenced material came from PBMCs. The chain joins TRBV11-2 to TRBJ2-7; D possibly corresponds to TRBD1 (5 bases). Here the CDR3 reads CASSLEGVTYEQYF. CDR3 in DNA: TGTGCCAGCAGCTTAGAAGGGGTTACCTACGAGCAGTACTTC.